Following are 10 T cell receptor beta chains from one sample sequenced in a study of shared clonotypes between healthy human individuals (dated by TCRdb to about 2020). The library was made by the immunoSEQ multiplex PCR assay. Held by TCRdb, this immuneACCESS table contains in-frame sequences only and omits some clones. Under half of the omission traces to an unresolved V gene where checked; the cause of the rest is unknown. The sample table shows roughly 2.6 million clones, and around 94% are seen once. The ten largest account for 0.13% to 0.15% of the sample. What was sequenced was naive CD4+ T cells sorted from blood. In light of the paper, this sample's cell subset or site label describes: CD45RA+ positively selected. The source of these receptors is a young man in good health.

The chain has TRBV10-3 and TRBJ2-3, with a possible D match to TRBD2 (7 bases). V lost 0 bases and J lost 3, with 13 bases in between. The length of the CDR3 is 16 residues. Germline V gene sequence: CDR1 ENHRY, CDR2 SYGVKD. The CDR3 sequence: CAISESRGGQTDTQYF. CDR3 bases: TGTGCCATCAGTGAGTCGAGGGGGGGCCAAACAGATACGCAGTATTTT.

The CDR3 protein is CACSYRGSAFF. CDR3 DNA: TGTGCCTGCAGTTACAGGGGTTCAGCTTTCTTT. V usage is TRBV30 and J usage is TRBJ1-1; TRBD1 agrees at 7 bases. The germline V gene encodes CDR1 GTSNPN and CDR2 SVGIG (reference sequence). This CDR3 spans 11 amino acids. The junction had 8 bases not matched to a gene; V was cut back by 6 bases and J by 10 bases.

The V and J genes are TRBV6-1 and TRBJ2-7, with D unclear. V lost 8 bases, J lost 3 bases, and 17 bases lay in between. CDR3 length equals 14 residues. The germline gives CDR1 MNHNS, CDR2 SASEGT. Written as DNA, the CDR3 is TGTGCCAGCGGCAATAGGGCCAAGATCTACGAGCAGTACTTC. As protein: CASGNRAKIYEQYF.

V gene TRBV4-1 combines with J gene TRBJ2-5; 7 bases match TRBD2. The ends lost 0 bases at V and 5 bases at J; junction bases unmatched: 6. CDR1 is MGHRA, CDR2 YSYEKL, per germline. This CDR3 is built from 15 residues. The chain's CDR3 is CASSQDRWEGETQYF. DNA of the CDR3: TGCGCCAGCAGCCAAGATAGGTGGGAGGGCGAGACCCAGTACTTC.

The rearrangement uses TRBV7-9 and TRBJ2-2; 7 bases match TRBD2. The ends lost 8 bases at V and 4 bases at J; junction bases unmatched: 13. This CDR3 comprises 16 residues. Germline assignment: CDR1 SEHNR and CDR2 FQNEAQ (reference sequence). CDR3 DNA: TGTGCCAGCGTGCTCGGCGGGGGACTAATCACCGGGGAGCTGTTTTTT. Its protein is CASVLGGGLITGELFF.

The chain has TRBV28 and TRBJ1-5, with unresolved D. The CDR3 length is 15 residues. Per the germline V gene, CDR1 is MDHEN and CDR2 is SYDVKM. The V and J ends lost 2 bases and 0 bases respectively, with 8 bases between them. Here the CDR3 reads CASSLPGYSNQPQHF. CDR3 nucleotide sequence: TGTGCCAGCAGTTTACCCGGGTATAGCAATCAGCCCCAGCATTTT.

This clone was seen only once. V and J are TRBV6-5 and TRBJ1-1; 7 positions match TRBD1. This CDR3 comprises 16 residues. Germline CDR1 MNHEY, CDR2 SVGAGI. The V segment lost 4 bases and the J segment 1 base; nucleotides outside the gene matches: 9. The CDR3 bases are TGTGCCAGCAGTTTCAAACCAGGGACAGCGAACACTGAAGCTTTCTTT. Protein sequence: CASSFKPGTANTEAFF.

In its sample, this clone was seen once. The sample carries other DNA sequences with the same CDR3. The rearrangement links TRBV4-1 to TRBJ1-5, with D possibly being TRBD1 (5 bases). The ends were cut back, 0 bases at V and 1 base at J, with 7 bases in the middle. Germline CDR1 is MGHRA and CDR2 is YSYEKL. The CDR3 covers 15 residues. CDR3 region: CASSQEGVSNQPQHF. The DNA for the CDR3 is TGCGCCAGCAGCCAAGAAGGGGTGAGCAATCAGCCCCAGCATTTT.

As DNA, the CDR3 is TGTGCCAGCAGCGTTTTGGGACTAGCCTCCTACAATGAGCAGTTCTTC. Translation: CASSVLGLASYNEQFF. The V call is TRBV9, the J call TRBJ2-1, with 9 positions matching TRBD2. The length of the CDR3 is 16 residues. V gave up 2 bases and J gave up 0 bases; unmatched junction bases: 3. CDR1 and CDR2 from the germline V gene are SGDLS and YYNGEE.

The rearrangement uses TRBV28 and TRBJ2-3; 9 bases are a match to TRBD2. Germline CDR1 and CDR2: MDHEN and SYDVKM. Trimming removed 3 bases from V and 8 bases from J; junction bases left unmatched: 12. CDR3 length: 16 amino acids. The CDR3 bases are TGTGCCAGCAGTTTGGGGGCTAGCGGGGTTCAGGGTACGCAGTATTTT. It yields the protein CASSLGASGVQGTQYF.